The entry that follows covers one T cell receptor beta chain sequence. Its cognate antigen is unknown. Using immunoSEQ multiplex PCR, the repertoire was profiled, and TCRdb retains in-frame clones only, with some absent. The sample records just under 100,000 clones, approximately 93% being singletons. This sample was taken from a study of OX40 agonist ivuxolimab in advanced cancers. The wider study: Among those treated, three patients had partial responses, one with hepatocellular carcinoma and two with cutaneous melanoma.

Study-level points and caveats: Clonal expansion among partial responders at 0.1-3.0 mg/kg ranked near the lowest. On average, CD8+ T cells had more expanded clones than CD4+.

Germline V gene sequence: CDR1 SGDLS, CDR2 YYNGEE. This CDR3 spans 15 amino acids. Trimming cost V 3 bases and J 7 bases, with 19 bases left between them. The chain joins TRBV9 to TRBJ1-2; TRBD1 might be the D (6 bases). This TCR was recovered from an adult with an advanced solid tumor such as melanoma, head and neck, liver or kidney cancer. The sample here was CD4+ or CD8+ T cells sorted from blood, taken in a trial of the OX40 agonist ivuxolimab. The DNA of the CDR3 is TGTGCCAGCAGCGGTGCAACAGGGTATAGGGGTGGCTACACCTTC. This translates into CASSGATGYRGGYTF.